This TCR beta chain was retrieved from a study of beta chain features in type 1 diabetes (dated by TCRdb to the late 2010s). Study-level background: Mean age, gender distribution, total cell number and subset yield were not different between patients and healthy donors. Regulatory and stem cell-like memory subsets were obtained from only 8 patients and roughly eight healthy donors, while naive and central memory subsets were obtained from all 28 donors. The study compared the TCRB repertoires of sorted circulating CD4+ T cell subsets in recently diagnosed type 1 diabetes patients with those in matched healthy donors. A total of around 110,000,000 sorted cells were examined across all samples, and a strong correlation was observed between cell number per subset and RNA yield.

Worth noting for this clone: Its target antigen remains unknown. The sample holds no much larger clone one base away, and base qualities are not on file.

The entire isolated RNA was reverse transcribed using the High Capacity cDNA Reverse Transcription Kit, and thus expressed TCRB transcripts were sequenced. Deep immunoSEQ sequencing was applied to naive, central memory and regulatory T cell samples, giving an average of about 3.6 million total reads per sample. Sorted cells were lysed in RLT buffer and RNA was extracted with DNase-treated RNeasy Micro or Mini kits, depending on cell number. Each cell subset was processed separately to prevent cross-contamination, with patient and healthy donor samples processed together. TCRB sequences were amplified from cDNA with the immunoSEQ multiplex PCR, producing 87-bp fragments spanning the CDR3 region. The amplicons were sequenced using the Illumina HiSeq platform. On the authors' methods: Synthetic template baselines were used to correct PCR bias computationally, reads within Hamming distance 2 were collapsed, and singletons that could not be merged were discarded. Reads were aligned against IMGT to assign V, D and J genes, CDR3 length and insertions or deletions at six rearrangement sites. Within each subset, clonotype counts were normalized to sorted cell number, and only after that were true diversity and Gini coefficients computed with the tcR R package. The overlap coefficient, calculated on TCRB nucleotide sequences, was used to quantify repertoire sharing. As a proxy for the pre-selection repertoire, out-of-frame TCRB sequences from naive cells were analyzed. Imported from immuneACCESS, the table was reduced by TCRdb to in-frame sequences with V and J called. These copies leave out some clones; in studies compared against another copy, an unresolved V gene accounts for under half, and the cause of the remainder is not known. V and J calls and clone size are those listed in that table; D and trimming were worked out from the DNA. The sample table records 550,000 to 850,000 clones; roughly 13% of these occur just once. About 0.02% of the sample is taken by the ten largest.

The CDR3 starts with the cysteine, ends with the phenylalanine, and has 16 residues. CDR3 DNA only is kept here, 48 bases in frame from base 1. Via the germline V gene, CDR1 is SGHRS and CDR2 YFSETQ. Relative to germline, V is missing 4 bases and J is missing 2 bases, with 7 bases of the junction outside any gene match. A single peripheral blood draw of around 120 mL on average was collected from each donor into heparinised tubes. Using a panel that included CD45RO, CCR7, CD25, CD127, CD95 and CD27, naive, central memory, regulatory and stem cell-like memory CD4+ T cells were sorted on a BD FACSAria II. Every sorted population had a purity above 98%. Right away, PBMCs were isolated by Lymphoprep density gradient centrifugation and were stained directly, with no culture step. To minimize batch effects, samples were stained and sorted in pairs, one healthy donor with one patient per experiment. Results the study describes overall, beyond this receptor: Naive, central memory and regulatory TCRB repertoires appeared more similar among patients than among healthy donors. Patients with type 1 diabetes made fewer insertions and deleted more nucleotides at VDJ recombination sites, implying thymic rearrangement abnormalities. A moderate but significant shortening of TCRB CDR3 length was observed in type 1 diabetes patients in all four CD4+ subsets. Because the HLA sub-analyses included only small numbers of individuals, any influence of HLA type on TCRB rearrangement was left unresolved. Because cDNA rather than genomic DNA was sequenced, highly expressing activated cells could have been over-represented, although no difference in activation and CD3 levels was found between groups. PCR might favor shorter templates, but patient and control samples were amplified and corrected together, so any skew would affect both groups equally.

The receptor was isolated from a man aged 18 to 30 with type 1 diabetes. The material sequenced was naive CD4+ T cells from blood. In light of the paper, this sample's cell subset or site label describes: true naive CD4+ T cells. This chain joins TRBV5-1 to TRBJ2-3; 10 bases in between match TRBD2. CDR3 region: CASSLPGLAPTDTQYF. The DNA sequence reads TGCGCCAGCAGCCTTCCGGGACTAGCGCCCACAGATACGCAGTATTTT.